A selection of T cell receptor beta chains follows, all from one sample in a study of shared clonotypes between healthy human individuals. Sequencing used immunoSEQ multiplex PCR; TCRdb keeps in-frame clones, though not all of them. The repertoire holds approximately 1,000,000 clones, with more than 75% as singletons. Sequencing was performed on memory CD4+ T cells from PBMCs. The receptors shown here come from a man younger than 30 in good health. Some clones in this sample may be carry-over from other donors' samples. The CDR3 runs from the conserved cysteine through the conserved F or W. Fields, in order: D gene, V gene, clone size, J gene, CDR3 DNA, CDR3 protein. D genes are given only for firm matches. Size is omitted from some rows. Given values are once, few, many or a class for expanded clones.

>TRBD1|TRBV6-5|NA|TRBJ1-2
TGTGCCAGCAGCCTTGGACAGGGGGCCAATGGCTACACCTTC
CASSLGQGANGYTF
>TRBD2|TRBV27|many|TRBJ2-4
TGTGCCAGCGGGGAGGCGGGCGGGAGTGGGGGAAACATTCAGTACTTC
CASGEAGGSGGNIQYF
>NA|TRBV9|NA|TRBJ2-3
TGTGCCAGCAGCGCCACGGGTCGTTACACAGATACGCAGTATTTT
CASSATGRYTDTQYF
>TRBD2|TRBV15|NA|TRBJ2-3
TGTGCCACCAGAAGGACTAGCGGGAGGAATACGCAGTATTTT
CATRRTSGRNTQYF
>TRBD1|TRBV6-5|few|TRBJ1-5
TGTGCCAGCAGTCAGGGACAGGGCAATCAGCCCCAGCATTTT
CASSQGQGNQPQHF
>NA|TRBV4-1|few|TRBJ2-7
TGCGCCAGCAGCCCCCGGGACGGGGCCTACGAGCAGTACTTC
CASSPRDGAYEQYF
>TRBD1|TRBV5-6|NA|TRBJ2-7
TGTGCCAGCAGCTCGGCCGGGACAGCGAGCTCCTACGAGCAGTACTTC
CASSSAGTASSYEQYF
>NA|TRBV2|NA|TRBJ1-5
TGTGCCAGCAGCCGGTCTGAAGCCAATCAGCCCCAGCATTTT
CASSRSEANQPQHF
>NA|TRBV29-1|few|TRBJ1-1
TGCAGCGCTTTACAGGGTAGGTACACTGAAGCTTTCTTT
CSALQGRYTEAFF
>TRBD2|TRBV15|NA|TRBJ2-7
TGTGCCACCAGCAGAGAGTCTAGCGGGATAGGCCCGCTCAGCCTCTACGAGCAGTACTTC
CATSRESSGIGPLSLYEQYF
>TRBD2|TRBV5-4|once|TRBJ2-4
TGTGCCAGCAGCCCGGGTTTTGGGGCACCTCGGGAGGACATTCAGTACTTC
CASSPGFGAPREDIQYF
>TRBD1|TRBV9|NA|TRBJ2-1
TGTGCCAGCAGCGTGGTTACAGGGGGTCGGGATGAGCAGTTCTTC
CASSVVTGGRDEQFF
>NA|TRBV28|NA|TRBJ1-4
TGTGCCAGCAGTCGGTCGGGGGCATCAACTAATGAAAAACTGTTTTTT
CASSRSGASTNEKLFF
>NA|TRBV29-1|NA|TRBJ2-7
TGCAGCGTTGGAAGTGGGGGAGGTCTAGGGATGGACTTC
CSVGSGGGLGMDF
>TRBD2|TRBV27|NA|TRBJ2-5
TGTGCCAGCAGTTTACTAGCGGGAGTAGAGACCCAGTACTTC
CASSLLAGVETQYF
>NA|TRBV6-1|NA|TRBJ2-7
TGTGCCAGCAGTGTACTAGTAATGTCCTACGAGCAGTACTTC
CASSVLVMSYEQYF
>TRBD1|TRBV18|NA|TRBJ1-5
TGTGCCAGCTCACCACGCGAGACAGGGGGCACTCAGCCCCAGCATTTT
CASSPRETGGTQPQHF
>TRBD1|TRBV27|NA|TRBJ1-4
TGTGCCAGCAGCCGGCGCAGGGGGGATGAAAAACTGTTTTTT
CASSRRRGDEKLFF
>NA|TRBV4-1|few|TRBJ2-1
TGCGCCAGCAGCCTCACGGACAGTTACAATGAGCAGTTCTTC
CASSLTDSYNEQFF
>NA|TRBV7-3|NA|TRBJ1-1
TGTGCCAGCAGCCAACTGGAGAACACTGAAGCTTTCTTT
CASSQLENTEAFF
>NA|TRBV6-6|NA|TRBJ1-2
TGTGCCAGCAGTCGACAGGTCTACTATGGCTACACCTTC
CASSRQVYYGYTF
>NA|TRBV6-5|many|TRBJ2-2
TGTGCCAGCAGTCTAGGACCCGGGGAGCTGTTTTTT
CASSLGPGELFF
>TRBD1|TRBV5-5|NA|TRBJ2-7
TGTGCCAGCAGCTCGTCGACAGGGCTGTCGGACGAGCAGTACTTC
CASSSSTGLSDEQYF
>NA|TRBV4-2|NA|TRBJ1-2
TGTGCCAGCAGCCAAGATATGGCCTATGGCTACACCTTC
CASSQDMAYGYTF
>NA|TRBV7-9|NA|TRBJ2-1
TGTGCCAGCAGCTTAGTAGGCGGCAATGAGCAGTTCTTC
CASSLVGGNEQFF
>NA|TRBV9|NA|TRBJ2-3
TGTGCCAGCAGCGCGCAGGGGATCGCCACAGATACGCAGTATTTT
CASSAQGIATDTQYF
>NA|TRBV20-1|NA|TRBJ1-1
TGCAGTGCAGGGAGAAACACTGAAGCTTTCTTT
CSAGRNTEAFF
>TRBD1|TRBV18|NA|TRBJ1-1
TGTGCCAGCTCACCTAGGACAGGGAAGTTAACTGAAGCTTTCTTT
CASSPRTGKLTEAFF
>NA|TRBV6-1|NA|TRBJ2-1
TGTGCCAGCAGTGAACAGGGCTTCTCCTACAATGAGCAGTTCTTC
CASSEQGFSYNEQFF
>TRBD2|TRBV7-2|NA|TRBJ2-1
TGTGCCAGCAGCTACGGGAGGGACTACAATGAGCAGTTCTTC
CASSYGRDYNEQFF
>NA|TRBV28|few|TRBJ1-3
TGTGCCAGCAGTTTTAGCGGAAACACCATATATTTT
CASSFSGNTIYF
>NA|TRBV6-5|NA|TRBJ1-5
TGTGCCAGCAGGCCTTGGACGGATCAGCCCCAGCATTTT
CASRPWTDQPQHF
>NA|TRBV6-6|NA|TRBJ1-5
TGTGCCAGCAGCCAGGGAGTTAACAATCAGCCCCAGCATTTT
CASSQGVNNQPQHF
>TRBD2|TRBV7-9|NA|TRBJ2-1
TGTGCCAGCAGCGGGGTAGCGGGGGCGAGCAGGAATGAGCAGTTCTTC
CASSGVAGASRNEQFF
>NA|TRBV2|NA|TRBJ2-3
TGTGCCAGCAGCACGAGTCGACAGCTTACCACAGATACGCAGTATTTT
CASSTSRQLTTDTQYF
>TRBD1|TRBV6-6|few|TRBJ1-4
TGTGCCAGCAGTCGCTCGACAGGGAGAGGCTCGGAAAAACTGTTTTTT
CASSRSTGRGSEKLFF
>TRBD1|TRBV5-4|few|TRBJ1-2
TGTGCCAGCAGCCCCGACAGGGGGGAAAGGGACACCTTC
CASSPDRGERDTF
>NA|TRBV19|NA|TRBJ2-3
TGTGCCAGTAGTACCTGGCCCCGTGGCTACGGCACAGATACGCAGTATTTT
CASSTWPRGYGTDTQYF
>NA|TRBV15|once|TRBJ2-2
TGTGCCACCAGCGGTAACACCGGGGAGCTGTTTTTT
CATSGNTGELFF
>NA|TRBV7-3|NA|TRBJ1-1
TGTGCCAGCAGCTCCGGGGGGCCGAACACTGAAGCTTTCTTT
CASSSGGPNTEAFF
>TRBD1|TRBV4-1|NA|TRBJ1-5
TGCGCCAGCAGCCAAACCACAGGGGTTGCGCCTCAGCCCCAGCATTTT
CASSQTTGVAPQPQHF